This TCR beta chain came from a study of cytomegalovirus exposure and HLA in healthy donors. CDR3 length: 17 residues. Germline V gene lookup returns CDR1 SGHTA and CDR2 FQGNSA. The V and J ends lost 2 bases and 2 bases, in that order; junction bases with no gene match: 8. Use of 60 Vbeta and 13 Jbeta primers characterized the PCR. Assay used: immunoSEQ multiplex PCR; TCRdb lists only in-frame clones, some missing. This sample's clone table lists 30,000 to 35,000 clones. The rearrangement uses TRBV7-2 and TRBJ1-5; the match to TRBD1 covers 8 bases. This clonotype originated in a woman aged 40 to 55 in good health and CMV-seropositive. The specimen was PBMCs. Here the CDR3 reads CASSLTPQGARNQPQHF. In nucleotides, the CDR3 is TGTGCCAGCAGCTTAACCCCGCAGGGGGCTCGCAATCAGCCCCAGCATTTT.